A single sample is the source of the 27 T cell receptor beta chains below, sequenced in a study of blood T cell repertoires in COVID-19 (dated by TCRdb to 2020 to 2022). The protocol used for the library was the immunoSEQ multiplex PCR assay. TCRdb holds this immuneACCESS table with in-frame rearrangements only. Some clones are missing; in checked studies, unresolved V genes explain under half, and the rest has no known cause. For this sample there are approximately 500,000 clones; 88% appear just once. The ten top clones hold 1.5% to 2% of the sample. Sequenced input: PBMCs or T cells enriched from blood (not recorded which). These receptor sequences come from a woman in her forties who had recovered from COVID-19.

This chain links TRBV27 with TRBJ1-6, with 9 bases that match TRBD1. The CDR3 is 15 residues long. Per germline, CDR1 MNHEY and CDR2 SMNVEV (reference sequence). Trimming at V came to 4 bases and at J to 7 bases, leaving 5 bases not matched to a gene. The CDR3 is CASSSGQGRNSPLHF. Here the CDR3 DNA reads TGTGCCAGCAGTTCAGGACAGGGGAGGAATTCACCCCTCCACTTT.

In this sample, this clone turned up once. This chain connects TRBV30 to TRBJ2-7; 7 positions match TRBD2. The CDR3 spans 14 residues. From germline, CDR1 is GTSNPN and CDR2 SVGIG (reference sequence). J was trimmed by 5 bases and V by 4 bases; bases with no gene match: 11. The CDR3 protein is CAWTAVTSADEQYF. CDR3 coding DNA: TGTGCCTGGACTGCGGTTACTAGCGCCGACGAGCAGTACTTC. Variable domain in full (rest from reference TRBV30 and TRBJ2-7): SQTIHQWPATLVQPVGSPLSLECTVEGTSNPNLYWYRQAAGRGLQLLFYSVGIGQISSEVPQNLSASRPQDRQFILSSKKLLLSDSGFYLCAWTAVTSADEQYFGPGTRLTVT.

This sequence joins TRBV28 and TRBJ2-4, with TRBD2 matching over 8 bases. The CDR3 runs 17 residues. The V gene's germline CDR1 is MDHEN and CDR2 SYDVKM. Trimming at V came to 6 bases and at J to 2 bases, leaving 12 bases not matched to a gene. The CDR3 DNA sequence: TGTGCCAGCAGCCGGGAGGGGCTACAGGTGTCCAAAAACATTCAGTACTTC. It is translated as CASSREGLQVSKNIQYF.

A remark on this clone: This CDR3 is also generated by other DNA sequences in the sample. The rearrangement joins TRBV9 to TRBJ2-3; D perhaps matches TRBD1 (5 bases). The ends were cut back, 4 bases at V and 0 bases at J, with 9 bases in the middle. The germline CDR1 and CDR2 sequences are SGDLS and YYNGEE. The CDR3 spans 14 residues. CDR3 coding DNA: TGTGCCAGCAGCCCGCAGGGAAGCACAGATACGCAGTATTTT. It codes for CASSPQGSTDTQYF.

This clone came up many times. The V gene is TRBV7-8, the J gene TRBJ2-3; D is undetermined. Germline V CDR1 and CDR2: SGHVS, FQNEAQ. Between the trimmed V and J ends, which lost 6 bases and 6 bases, there was a span of 19 bases. This CDR3 has 15 residues. In DNA form, the CDR3 reads TGTGCCAGCAGGTTTGGTGCGGCGGCGGCGGATACGCAGTATTTT. This encodes CASRFGAAAADTQYF.

The rearrangement links TRBV6-2 or TRBV6-3 to TRBJ1-1; 9 nucleotides match TRBD1. The CDR3 consists of 15 residues. J lost 6 bases, V lost 5 bases, and 10 bases had no gene match. Germline V gene sequence: CDR1 MNHEY, CDR2 SVGEGT. The CDR3 DNA is TGTGCCAGCAGTCGAACGGGACAGGGCTTTGCTGAAGCTTTCTTT. Its protein is CASSRTGQGFAEAFF.

V gene TRBV15 combines with J gene TRBJ2-7; TRBD2 is a possible D gene (5 bases). Trimming cost V 3 bases and J 2 bases, with 14 bases left between them. CDR3 length equals 15 residues. In germline, CDR1 is LNHNV, CDR2 YYDKDF (reference sequence). DNA of the CDR3: TGTGCCACCAGCAGCGTTATTGACGGGACCTACGAGCAGTACTTC. This codes for CATSSVIDGTYEQYF.

This chain joins TRBV30 and TRBJ2-7; 7 bases fit TRBD1. Germline CDR1 reads GTSNPN; CDR2 reads SVGIG (reference sequence). The CDR3 is made up of 12 amino acids. CDR3 sequence: CAGGKSSYEQYF. In nucleotides, the CDR3 is TGTGCAGGGGGCAAGAGCTCCTACGAGCAGTACTTC.

This chain links TRBV5-1 with TRBJ2-1; TRBD2 matches at 12 bases. The CDR3 spans 15 residues. The V gene's germline CDR1 is SGHRS and CDR2 YFSETQ. With 1 base clipped from V and 8 bases from J, the junction kept 4 bases outside the gene matches. The DNA of the CDR3 is TGCGCCAGCAGCTTGTCTCTAGCGGGAGGGGATGAGCAGTTCTTC. Protein product: CASSLSLAGGDEQFF.

This clone has just one count. The chain has TRBV4-2 and TRBJ1-1; tentative D call: TRBD1 (5 bases). V gave up 0 bases and J gave up 0 bases, with 11 bases separating them. In germline, CDR1 is LGHNA, CDR2 YNFKEQ. The CDR3 has 16 residues. Written as DNA, the CDR3 is TGTGCCAGCAGCCAAGACAGGGCCTCTATGAACACTGAAGCTTTCTTT. Protein sequence: CASSQDRASMNTEAFF.

This sequence joins TRBV19 and TRBJ1-1; D unclear. The V gene's germline CDR1 is LNHDA and CDR2 SQIVND (reference sequence). Between the trimmed V and J ends, which lost 6 bases and 2 bases, there was a span of 10 bases. The CDR3 has 13 residues. The CDR3 here is CASSQTVNTEAFF. For the CDR3, the DNA is TGTGCCAGTAGCCAAACAGTCAACACTGAAGCTTTCTTT.

The J gene is TRBJ2-5, the V gene TRBV29-1; 7 positions agree with TRBD2. Germline CDR1 and CDR2: SQVTM and ANQGSEA. The CDR3 is 12 residues long. V shed 6 bases and J 2 bases; nucleotides not matched to a gene: 3. The CDR3: CSVQRDQETQYF. The DNA of the CDR3 is TGCAGCGTCCAGCGGGATCAAGAGACCCAGTACTTC.

Here the CDR3 reads CASSLSQVPREQYF. In DNA form, the CDR3 reads TGTGCCAGCAGCTTATCACAGGTCCCGCGCGAGCAGTACTTC. The chain couples TRBV7-9 to TRBJ2-7; D may be TRBD1 (5 bases). The CDR3 contains 14 residues. Germline CDR1 and CDR2: SEHNR and FQNEAQ (reference sequence). Trimming took 2 bases from V and 6 from J, leaving 14 bases between them.

This rearrangement joins TRBV7-8 to TRBJ2-3; no clear D gene. Germline CDR1 SGHVS, CDR2 FQNEAQ. The ends were cut back, 3 bases at V and 5 bases at J, with 9 bases in the middle. This CDR3 is built from 13 residues. CDR3 sequence: CASSFGAEDTQYF. Here the CDR3 DNA reads TGTGCCAGCAGCTTCGGAGCCGAAGATACGCAGTATTTT.

V is TRBV18 and J is TRBJ2-7; D gene ambiguous. With 6 bases removed from V and 6 bases from J, the gap between germline ends came to 12 bases. Germline CDR1 and CDR2: KGHSH and LQKENI. CDR3 length: 12 residues. The CDR3 DNA follows: TGTGCCAGCTCCCCCGACGAGGTCGAGCAGTACTTC. Amino acid sequence: CASSPDEVEQYF. Full variable domain (remainder filled in from reference TRBV18 and TRBJ2-7): NAGVMQNPRHLVRRRGQEARLRCSPMKGHSHVYWYRQLPEEGLKFMVYLQKENIIDESGMPKERFSAEFPKEGPSILRIQQVVRGDSAAYFCASSPDEVEQYFGPGTRLTVT.

The V gene is TRBV5-1, the J gene TRBJ2-2; possible D gene TRBD2, 6 bases. The CDR3 covers 16 residues. The germline V gene has CDR1 SGHRS and CDR2 YFSETQ. Trimming removed 0 bases at V and 4 bases at J, with 13 bases between. This CDR3 reads CASSLAGLRSTGELFF. Here the CDR3 DNA reads TGCGCCAGCAGCTTGGCGGGACTCCGAAGCACCGGGGAGCTGTTTTTT.

The CDR3 spells CASSTHQGAVTEAFF. As DNA, the CDR3 is TGTGCCAGTAGTACTCATCAGGGGGCCGTTACTGAAGCTTTCTTT. V usage is TRBV19 and J usage is TRBJ1-1, with 8 positions matching TRBD1. Germline lookup yields CDR1 LNHDA and CDR2 SQIVND (reference sequence). The CDR3 extends over 15 amino acids. With V trimmed by 4 bases and J by 5 bases, 9 bases remained unmatched.

The CDR3 loop is CASSQLQINTEAFF. The CDR3 DNA follows: TGTGCCAGCAGCCAATTACAAATTAACACTGAAGCTTTCTTT. The chain links TRBV3-1 (or the pseudogene TRBV3-2) to TRBJ1-1; D call uncertain. Trimming took off 2 bases at V and 2 bases at J, with 9 bases between the two ends. Per the germline V gene, CDR1 is LGHDT and CDR2 is YNNKEL (reference sequence). The CDR3 loop spans 14 amino acids.

The gene calls are TRBV18 and TRBJ1-5; D ambiguous. CDR3 length equals 16 residues. Trimming shortened V by 3 bases and J by 0 bases, and 12 bases separated the two germline ends. Germline CDR1 and CDR2: KGHSH and LQKENI. CDR3 sequence: CASSPSSLGSNQPQHF. DNA for the CDR3: TGTGCCAGCTCACCTTCTTCGCTAGGTAGCAATCAGCCCCAGCATTTT.

This clone was detected once. V is TRBV10-3 and J is TRBJ1-1, with 9 bases that match TRBD1. V lost 6 bases to trimming and J lost 5 bases; unmatched junction nucleotides: 13. This CDR3 has 16 amino acids. Per the germline V gene, CDR1 is ENHRY and CDR2 is SYGVKD. The CDR3 is CAISGAGGQGRTEAFF. The CDR3 nucleotides read TGTGCCATCAGCGGGGCGGGGGGACAGGGAAGAACTGAAGCTTTCTTT.

In its sample, this clone was seen a few times. The genes are TRBV5-4 and TRBJ1-3, with 7 bases lining up with TRBD1. V shed 4 bases and J 4 bases; nucleotides not matched to a gene: 5. CDR1 is SGHNT, CDR2 YYREEE, per germline (reference sequence). CDR3 length: 14 amino acids. The CDR3 reads CASSQGQMGNTIYF. The CDR3 DNA is TGTGCCAGCAGCCAGGGACAGATGGGAAACACCATATATTTT.

The rearrangement uses TRBV5-1 and TRBJ1-1; D is unresolved. The germline V and J ends were trimmed by 0 bases and 4 bases, with 13 bases remaining between them. Germline V CDR1 and CDR2: SGHRS, YFSETQ. The CDR3 extends over 15 amino acids. The CDR3: CASSLDRSSGTEAFF. DNA of the CDR3: TGCGCCAGCAGCTTGGACAGAAGTAGTGGCACTGAAGCTTTCTTT. The full variable domain, in which reference TRBV5-1 and TRBJ1-1 provide the parts outside the CDR3, is KAGVTQTPRYLIKTRGQQVTLSCSPISGHRSVSWYQQTPGQGLQFLFEYFSETQRNKGNFPGRFSGRQFSNSRSEMNVSTLELGDSALYLCASSLDRSSGTEAFFGQGTRLTVV.

J is TRBJ2-2 and V is TRBV19; 7 bases are shared with TRBD1. V gave up 3 bases and J gave up 7 bases; unmatched junction bases: 14. Germline loops: CDR1 LNHDA, CDR2 SQIVND (reference sequence). The CDR3 spans 17 residues. CDR3 region: CASSIAGTATYVGELFF. The DNA for the CDR3 is TGTGCCAGTAGTATCGCCGGGACAGCGACTTATGTCGGGGAGCTGTTTTTT.

The V call is TRBV4-1, the J call TRBJ2-2, with 9 bases identical to TRBD2. Germline CDR1 and CDR2: MGHRA and YSYEKL. This CDR3 is 15 amino acids long. V was pared by 1 base and J by 6 bases, with 3 bases of the junction left unmatched. The CDR3 region is CASSQAGLASGELFF. Written as DNA, the CDR3 is TGCGCCAGCAGCCAAGCCGGACTAGCGTCCGGGGAGCTGTTTTTT.

The gene calls are TRBV7-2 and TRBJ2-5; D is undetermined. V lost 3 bases and J 5 bases, leaving 10 bases between the germline ends. The CDR3 contains 13 residues. Germline assignment: CDR1 SGHTA and CDR2 FQGNSA. This chain's CDR3 is CASSFREWETQYF. In DNA form, the CDR3 reads TGTGCCAGCAGCTTCCGCGAGTGGGAGACCCAGTACTTC.

The chain employs TRBV5-5 and TRBJ1-3; 7 nucleotides line up with TRBD1. The CDR3 has 15 residues. Per the germline V gene, CDR1 is SGHKS and CDR2 is YYEKEE (reference sequence). Trimming at V came to 2 bases and at J to 0 bases, leaving 2 bases not matched to a gene. The CDR3 DNA reads as TGTGCCAGCAGCTTCAGGGGGTTCTCTGGAAACACCATATATTTT. It encodes CASSFRGFSGNTIYF.

The rearrangement links TRBV5-1 to TRBJ1-3; D is ambiguous. The V end was cut by 0 bases, the J end by 4 bases, with 11 bases between. The length of the CDR3 is 15 residues. In germline, CDR1 is SGHRS, CDR2 YFSETQ. CDR3 in amino acids: CASSLGPEEGNTIYF. In DNA, the CDR3 is TGCGCCAGCAGCTTGGGTCCCGAAGAGGGAAACACCATATATTTT. Combining the CDR3 with reference TRBV5-1 and TRBJ1-3 gives the whole variable domain KAGVTQTPRYLIKTRGQQVTLSCSPISGHRSVSWYQQTPGQGLQFLFEYFSETQRNKGNFPGRFSGRQFSNSRSEMNVSTLELGDSALYLCASSLGPEEGNTIYFGEGSWLTVV.